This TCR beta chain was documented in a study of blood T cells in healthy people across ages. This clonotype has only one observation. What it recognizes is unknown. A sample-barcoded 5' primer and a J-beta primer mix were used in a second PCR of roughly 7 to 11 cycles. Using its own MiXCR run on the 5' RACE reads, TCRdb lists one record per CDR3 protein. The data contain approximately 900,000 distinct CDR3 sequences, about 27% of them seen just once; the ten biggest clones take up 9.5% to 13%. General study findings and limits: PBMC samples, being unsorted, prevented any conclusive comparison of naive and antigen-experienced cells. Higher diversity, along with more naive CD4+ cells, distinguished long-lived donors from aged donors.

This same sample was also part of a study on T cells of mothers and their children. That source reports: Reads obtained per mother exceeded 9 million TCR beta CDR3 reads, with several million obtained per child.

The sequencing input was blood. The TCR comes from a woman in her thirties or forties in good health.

The CDR3 region is CASSEATRQGVYGYTF. Written as DNA, the CDR3 is TGTGCCAGCAGTGAAGCGACGCGACAGGGAGTCTATGGCTACACCTTC. The chain is built from TRBV2 and TRBJ1-2, with TRBD1 matching 7 bases. Germline V gene sequence: CDR1 SNHLY, CDR2 FYNNEI. Unmatched junction bases numbered 8, after V lost 0 bases and J lost 4 bases. This CDR3 has 16 amino acids.